Reported below is one TCR beta chain. Its antigen is not known. The sample carries other DNA sequences with the same CDR3. The length of the CDR3 is 16 residues. J lost 2 bases, V lost 3 bases, and 3 bases had no gene match. Looked up from germline, CDR1 is SGHAT and CDR2 is FQNNGV. The data belong to a study of shared clonotypes between healthy human individuals. Assay: immunoSEQ multiplex PCR; the TCRdb copy retains only in-frame clones and omits some. The data hold over 150,000 clones, with 66% observed a single time. Regarding the study as a whole: Only blood samples were collected, and tissue repertoires likely differ.

The sequence was obtained from a man aged 30 to 45 in good health. Sequenced input: memory CD4+ T cells sorted from blood. As for subset: CD45RA-negative fraction. The V gene is TRBV11-2, the J gene TRBJ2-3; 12 positions agree with TRBD2. CDR3 nucleotides: TGTGCCAGCAGCTTCGGACTAGCGGGATTCACAGATACGCAGTATTTT. This encodes CASSFGLAGFTDTQYF.